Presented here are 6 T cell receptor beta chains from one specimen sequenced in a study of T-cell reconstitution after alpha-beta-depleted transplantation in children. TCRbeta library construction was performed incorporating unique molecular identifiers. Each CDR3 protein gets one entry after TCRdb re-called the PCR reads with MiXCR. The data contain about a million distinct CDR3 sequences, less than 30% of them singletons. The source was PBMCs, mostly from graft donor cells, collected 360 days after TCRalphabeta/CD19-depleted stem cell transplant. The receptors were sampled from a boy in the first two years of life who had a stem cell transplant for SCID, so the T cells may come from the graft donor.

The DNA of the CDR3 is TGTGCCATCAGTGAGTCGAAAAGGGATGCAGATACGCAGTATTTT. This gives the protein CAISESKRDADTQYF. The V and J genes are TRBV10-3 and TRBJ2-3; D remains unclear. Looked up from germline, CDR1 is ENHRY and CDR2 is SYGVKD. V gave up 0 bases and J gave up 4 bases, with 11 bases separating them. This CDR3 region has 15 residues.

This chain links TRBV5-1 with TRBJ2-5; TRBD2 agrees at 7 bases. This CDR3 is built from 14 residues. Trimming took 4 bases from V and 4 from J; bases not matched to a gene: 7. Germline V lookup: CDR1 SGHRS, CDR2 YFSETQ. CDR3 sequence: CASSPVGGSETQYF. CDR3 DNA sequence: TGCGCCAGCAGCCCGGTCGGGGGGTCAGAGACCCAGTACTTC.

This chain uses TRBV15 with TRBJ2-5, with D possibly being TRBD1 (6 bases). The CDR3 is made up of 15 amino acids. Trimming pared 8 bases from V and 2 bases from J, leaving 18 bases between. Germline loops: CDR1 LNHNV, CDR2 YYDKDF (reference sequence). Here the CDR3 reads CATRAGGGSQETQYF. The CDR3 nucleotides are TGTGCCACCCGCGCCGGTGGGGGCTCGCAAGAGACCCAGTACTTC.

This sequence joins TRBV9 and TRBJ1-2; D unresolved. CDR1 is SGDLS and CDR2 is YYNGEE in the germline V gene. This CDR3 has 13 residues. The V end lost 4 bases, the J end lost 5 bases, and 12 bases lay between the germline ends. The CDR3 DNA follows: TGTGCCAGCAGCCCACAGTGGGATTATGGCTACACCTTC. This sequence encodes CASSPQWDYGYTF.

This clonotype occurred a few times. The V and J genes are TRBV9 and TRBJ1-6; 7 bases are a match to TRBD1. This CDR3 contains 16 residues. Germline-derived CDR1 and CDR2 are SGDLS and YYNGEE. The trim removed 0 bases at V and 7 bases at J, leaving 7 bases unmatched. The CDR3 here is CASSVGGQRRNSPLHF. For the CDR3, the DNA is TGTGCCAGCAGCGTAGGGGGACAGCGACGGAATTCACCCCTCCACTTT.

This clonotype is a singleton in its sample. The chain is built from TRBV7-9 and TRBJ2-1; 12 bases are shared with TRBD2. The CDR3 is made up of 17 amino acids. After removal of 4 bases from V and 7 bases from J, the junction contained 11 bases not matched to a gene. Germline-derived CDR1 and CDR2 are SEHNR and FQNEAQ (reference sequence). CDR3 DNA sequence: TGTGCCAGCAGCTCCCCGACTAGCGGGGGTCTCTTTAATGAGCAGTTCTTC. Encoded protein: CASSSPTSGGLFNEQFF. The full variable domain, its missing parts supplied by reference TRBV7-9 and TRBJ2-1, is DTGVSQNPRHKITKRGQNVTFRCDPISEHNRLYWYRQTLGQGPEFLTYFQNEAQLEKSRLLSDRFSAERPKGSFSTLEIQRTEQGDSAMYLCASSSPTSGGLFNEQFFGPGTRLTVL.